A selection of T cell receptor beta chains follows, all from one sample in a study of identical twins. TCRdb called the 5' RACE reads again in MiXCR, with one record for every CDR3 protein. The sample consists of about 530,000 distinct CDR3 sequences, about 20% of them appearing once. These sequences were also reported in another study, on yellow fever vaccine responses in identical twins.

The specimen was CD4+ T cells sorted from blood. These receptors all stem from a woman under 30 in good health. The CDR3 runs from the conserved cysteine through the conserved F or W. A D gene is named only where the DNA matches it firmly. The size field is filled for only some rows; it gives once, few, many or a size class.

TRBD2	few	TRBJ2-2	TRBV2	CASRETSSPGELFF	TGTGCCAGCAGGGAGACTAGCAGTCCCGGGGAGCTGTTTTTT
-	-	TRBJ2-1	TRBV12-3/TRBV12-4	CASSLLENEQFF	TGTGCCAGCAGTTTACTCGAGAATGAGCAGTTCTTC
TRBD2	few	TRBJ2-7	TRBV28	CASSSGNSGAYEQYF	TGTGCCAGCAGTTCGGGTAATAGCGGGGCCTACGAGCAGTACTTC
-	-	TRBJ2-2	TRBV20-1	CSARPRADTGELFF	TGCAGTGCTAGACCGCGGGCGGACACCGGGGAGCTGTTTTTT
TRBD1	-	TRBJ2-7	TRBV9	CASSVTGTGPGEQYF	TGTGCCAGCAGCGTAACCGGGACAGGGCCAGGGGAGCAGTACTTC
-	-	TRBJ2-1	TRBV2	CASSERGYPITDEQFF	TGTGCCAGCAGTGAAAGAGGGTATCCAATCACGGATGAGCAGTTCTTC
TRBD2	few	TRBJ2-5	TRBV7-9	CASSLVAGVPKMETQYF	TGTGCCAGCAGCTTAGTAGCGGGAGTACCCAAGATGGAGACCCAGTACTTC
TRBD1	-	TRBJ2-3	TRBV2	CASSDRQGVTDTQYF	TGTGCCAGCAGTGATCGACAGGGGGTCACAGATACGCAGTATTTT
-	-	TRBJ2-3	TRBV18	CASSRTGTSTDTQYF	TGTGCCAGCTCTCGAACCGGGACTAGCACAGATACGCAGTATTTT
TRBD1	-	TRBJ2-7	TRBV12-5	CASTGAGYEQYF	TGTGCTAGTACAGGGGCAGGGTACGAGCAGTACTTC
TRBD2	few	TRBJ2-3	TRBV7-2	CASSLAFPKRGEVDTQYF	TGTGCCAGCAGCTTAGCGTTCCCGAAGCGGGGGGAGGTAGATACGCAGTATTTT
-	-	TRBJ2-1	TRBV20-1	CSARWDSSYNEQFF	TGCAGTGCTAGATGGGATTCCTCCTACAATGAGCAGTTCTTC
-	-	TRBJ2-7	TRBV27	CASKTVTYEQYF	TGTGCCAGCAAGACTGTTACCTACGAGCAGTACTTC
-	few	TRBJ2-5	TRBV11-2	CASSPQGSGETQYF	TGTGCCAGCAGCCCCCAGGGGTCTGGGGAGACCCAGTACTTC
-	-	TRBJ2-2	TRBV6-5	CASSFRHHTGELFF	TGTGCCAGCAGTTTTAGGCACCACACCGGGGAGCTGTTTTTT
TRBD2	-	TRBJ2-4	TRBV20-1	CSARGGLAGAKNIQYF	TGCAGTGCTAGAGGAGGCCTAGCGGGAGCAAAAAACATTCAGTACTTC
-	-	TRBJ2-5	TRBV20-1	CSARLAGTGRETQYF	TGCAGTGCTAGACTAGCGGGGACAGGGAGGGAGACCCAGTACTTC
-	-	TRBJ2-5	TRBV3-1	CASSQNQGTQYF	TGTGCCAGCAGCCAAAACCAGGGGACCCAGTACTTC
-	few	TRBJ2-2	TRBV5-6	CASSLFSGADTGELFF	TGTGCCAGCAGCTTGTTCTCTGGGGCGGACACCGGGGAGCTGTTTTTT
-	few	TRBJ2-1	TRBV7-2	CASSSTRAQFF	TGTGCCAGCAGCTCGACGAGGGCGCAGTTCTTC
-	few	TRBJ2-1	TRBV7-9	CASSLVFGSQQFF	TGTGCCAGCAGCTTAGTGTTCGGGAGCCAACAGTTCTTC
TRBD2	-	TRBJ2-5	TRBV5-1	CASSWGTSGTPQETQYF	TGCGCCAGCAGCTGGGGGACTAGCGGGACACCCCAAGAGACCCAGTACTTC
-	-	TRBJ2-2	TRBV11-2	CASSLDSVWDFNTGELFF	TGTGCCAGCAGCTTAGACTCCGTTTGGGACTTCAACACCGGGGAGCTGTTTTTT
TRBD1	-	TRBJ2-4	TRBV12-3/TRBV12-4	CASSEIRDRGYIQYF	TGTGCCAGCAGTGAAATCCGGGACAGGGGTTACATTCAGTACTTC
TRBD1	-	TRBJ1-2	TRBV10-3	CAISSGTGDYGYTF	TGTGCCATCAGTTCCGGGACAGGGGACTATGGCTACACCTTC
-	many	TRBJ2-1	TRBV4-2	CASSRRLSAPYNEQFF	TGTGCCAGCAGCCGACGACTATCGGCCCCCTACAATGAGCAGTTCTTC
-	few	TRBJ2-5	TRBV10-3	CAISPTGNQETQYF	TGTGCCATCAGTCCCACCGGGAACCAAGAGACCCAGTACTTC
-	few	TRBJ1-1	TRBV5-1	CASSTGSTEAFF	TGCGCCAGCAGTACGGGGAGCACTGAAGCTTTCTTT
-	-	TRBJ2-2	TRBV2	CAKLQGTGELFF	TGTGCCAAACTACAGGGCACCGGGGAGCTGTTTTTT
TRBD1	-	TRBJ2-1	TRBV11-1	CASSPPLGGQGVRNEQFF	TGTGCCAGCAGCCCCCCCTTAGGTGGACAGGGGGTGCGCAATGAGCAGTTCTTC
-	few	TRBJ2-3	TRBV2	CASRDREGDTQYF	TGTGCCAGCAGGGACAGGGAGGGAGATACGCAGTATTTT
-	-	TRBJ1-6	TRBV20-1	CSATPGSYNSPLHF	TGCAGTGCCACCCCGGGGTCCTATAATTCACCCCTCCACTTT
-	-	TRBJ1-5	TRBV19	CASSTAAGNQPQHF	TGTGCCAGTAGTACAGCAGCAGGGAATCAGCCCCAGCATTTT
TRBD2	-	TRBJ2-3	TRBV15	CATSRAQGLAGWDTQYF	TGTGCCACCAGCAGAGCCCAAGGACTAGCGGGGTGGGATACGCAGTATTTT
-	-	TRBJ2-7	TRBV7-9	CASSLVGAGSYEQYF	TGTGCCAGCAGCTTAGTCGGGGCCGGGTCCTACGAGCAGTACTTC
-	-	TRBJ2-3	TRBV4-1	CASSQESALTDTQYF	TGCGCCAGCAGCCAAGAGTCCGCACTCACAGATACGCAGTATTTT
TRBD2	-	TRBJ2-5	TRBV6-1	CASSEQASGGAETQYF	TGTGCCAGCAGTGAACAGGCTAGCGGGGGGGCCGAGACCCAGTACTTC
-	-	TRBJ2-6	TRBV12-3/TRBV12-4	CASSRTALLSGANVLTF	TGTGCCAGCAGTAGGACAGCATTACTCTCTGGGGCCAACGTCCTGACTTTC
-	few	TRBJ2-1	TRBV12-3/TRBV12-4	CASSLRERTYNEQFF	TGTGCCAGCAGTCTAAGGGAGAGGACCTACAATGAGCAGTTCTTC
-	-	TRBJ2-2	TRBV12-3/TRBV12-4	CASSLWSSYTGELFF	TGTGCCAGCAGTTTATGGTCGAGTTACACCGGGGAGCTGTTTTTT
TRBD2	-	TRBJ2-1	TRBV27	CASSFGGSTDNEQFF	TGTGCCAGCAGTTTTGGCGGGAGCACGGACAATGAGCAGTTCTTC
TRBD1	few	TRBJ2-1	TRBV29-1	CSVDRDRGYNEQFF	TGCAGCGTTGATAGAGACAGGGGATACAATGAGCAGTTCTTC
TRBD1	-	TRBJ2-1	TRBV18	CASSLMTGGDEQFF	TGTGCCAGCTCCCTCATGACAGGGGGCGATGAGCAGTTCTTC
TRBD2	few	TRBJ2-1	TRBV10-3	CAISVGAGDHNEQFF	TGTGCCATCAGTGTGGGAGCGGGAGACCACAATGAGCAGTTCTTC
TRBD2	many	TRBJ2-1	TRBV10-3	CAIMTSGGPNNEQFF	TGTGCCATCATGACTAGCGGGGGACCTAACAATGAGCAGTTCTTC
TRBD1	-	TRBJ2-4	TRBV5-1	CASSPPTGENIQYF	TGCGCCAGCAGCCCGCCGACAGGGGAAAACATTCAGTACTTC
TRBD1	-	TRBJ1-1	TRBV5-1	CASSLAARGVTEAFF	TGCGCCAGCAGCTTGGCCGCCAGGGGGGTCACTGAAGCTTTCTTT
TRBD2	-	TRBJ2-1	TRBV11-1	CASSYPRLAGDRYNEQFF	TGTGCCAGCAGCTACCCGAGACTAGCGGGGGACCGATACAATGAGCAGTTCTTC
TRBD2	-	TRBJ2-3	TRBV20-1	CSARDGLAGTDTQYF	TGCAGTGCTAGGGATGGACTAGCGGGAACAGATACGCAGTATTTT
TRBD2	once	TRBJ2-1	TRBV12-3/TRBV12-4	CASSFTGTSGGGVNNEQFF	TGTGCCAGCAGTTTCACCGGGACTAGCGGGGGAGGTGTTAACAATGAGCAGTTCTTC
-	-	TRBJ2-3	TRBV19	CASSPWDPTDTQYF	TGTGCCAGTAGTCCCTGGGACCCCACAGATACGCAGTATTTT
TRBD2	few	TRBJ2-7	TRBV3-1	CASSQVSSGMGEQYF	TGTGCCAGCAGCCAAGTTTCTAGCGGGATGGGCGAGCAGTACTTC
TRBD2	few	TRBJ2-2	TRBV4-2	CASSAEGLAENTGELFF	TGTGCCAGCAGCGCCGAGGGACTAGCGGAGAACACCGGGGAGCTGTTTTTT
-	-	TRBJ1-1	TRBV7-6	CASTRRAGTEAFF	TGTGCCAGCACACGCAGGGCGGGCACTGAAGCTTTCTTT
-	-	TRBJ2-5	TRBV20-1	CSARGRKGLTIETQYF	TGCAGTGCTAGAGGACGAAAGGGACTGACGATAGAGACCCAGTACTTC
-	few	TRBJ2-7	TRBV10-3	CAISTTYEQYF	TGTGCCATCAGTACCACTTACGAGCAGTACTTC
TRBD2	-	TRBJ2-1	TRBV5-1	CASSPGGESYNEQFF	TGCGCCAGCAGCCCTGGGGGGGAATCCTACAATGAGCAGTTCTTC
-	-	TRBJ1-3	TRBV29-1	CSVSRWGATGNTIYF	TGCAGCGTTTCTCGATGGGGGGCGACTGGAAACACCATATATTTT